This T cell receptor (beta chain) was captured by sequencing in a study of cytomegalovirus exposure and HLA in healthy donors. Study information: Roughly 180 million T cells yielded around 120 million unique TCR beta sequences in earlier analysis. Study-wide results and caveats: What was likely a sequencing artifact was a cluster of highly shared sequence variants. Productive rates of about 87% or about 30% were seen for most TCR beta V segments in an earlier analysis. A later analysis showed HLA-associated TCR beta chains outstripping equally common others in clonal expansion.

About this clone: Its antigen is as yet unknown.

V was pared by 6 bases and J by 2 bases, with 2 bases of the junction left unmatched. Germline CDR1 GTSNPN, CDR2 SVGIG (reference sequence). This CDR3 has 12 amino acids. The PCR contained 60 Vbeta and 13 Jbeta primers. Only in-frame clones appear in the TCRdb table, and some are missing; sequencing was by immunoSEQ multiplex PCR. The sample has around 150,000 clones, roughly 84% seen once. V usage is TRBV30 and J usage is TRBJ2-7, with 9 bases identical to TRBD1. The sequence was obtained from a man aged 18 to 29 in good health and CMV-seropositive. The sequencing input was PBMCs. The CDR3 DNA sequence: TGTGCCTGCTGGACAGGGGCCTACGAGCAGTACTTC. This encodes CACWTGAYEQYF.